This T cell receptor beta chain was profiled in a study of blood T cell repertoires in COVID-19. The overall study: Samples of COVID-19 (acute and convalescent) were obtained from the United States, Italy and Spain.

Original methodology: Reference gene primer amplification in the assay estimated nucleated cell counts. Sequenced by immunoSEQ multiplex PCR; TCRdb stores in-frame clones only, minus some. Clone size and the V and J calls come from that table; the DNA yielded D and trimming. The sample yields 200,000 or so clones, approximately 84% seen once. V lost 4 bases, J lost 0 bases, and 13 bases lay in between. The germline V gene encodes CDR1 SQVTM and CDR2 ANQGSEA. The CDR3 consists of 15 residues. Sample: peripheral blood. This TCR derives from a human donor with acute or convalescent COVID-19. The donor label of this sample is uncertain. V is TRBV29-1 and J is TRBJ2-4; D is perhaps TRBD2 (6 bases). The chain's CDR3 is CSVVKWEEAKNIQYF. The CDR3 DNA sequence: TGCAGCGTTGTTAAGTGGGAGGAAGCCAAAAACATTCAGTACTTC. Combining the CDR3 with reference TRBV29-1 and TRBJ2-4 gives the whole variable domain SAVISQKPSRDICQRGTSLTIQCQVDSQVTMMFWYRQQPGQSLTLIATANQGSEATYESGFVIDKFPISRPNLTFSTLTVSNMSPEDSSIYLCSVVKWEEAKNIQYFGAGTRLSVL.